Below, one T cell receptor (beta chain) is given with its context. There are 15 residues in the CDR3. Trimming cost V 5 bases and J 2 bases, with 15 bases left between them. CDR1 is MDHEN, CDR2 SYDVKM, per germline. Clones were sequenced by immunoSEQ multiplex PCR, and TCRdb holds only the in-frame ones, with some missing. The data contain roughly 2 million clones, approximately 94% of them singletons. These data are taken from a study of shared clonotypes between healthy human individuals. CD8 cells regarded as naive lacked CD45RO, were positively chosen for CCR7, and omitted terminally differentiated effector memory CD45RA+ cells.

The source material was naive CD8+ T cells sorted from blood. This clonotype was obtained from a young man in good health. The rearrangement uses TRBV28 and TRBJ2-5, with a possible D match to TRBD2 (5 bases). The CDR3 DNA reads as TGTGCCAGCAGTCCAGTAGGGAGAGATCAAGAGACCCAGTACTTC. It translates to CASSPVGRDQETQYF.